Reported below is one T cell receptor beta chain. The antigen is unknown. The data are from a study of post-analysis software for immune sequencing data. Study conclusions and caveats: In patients, TRBV5-6, TRBV5-1 and TRBV20-1 belonged to five TRBV segments found more frequently than in controls.

The authors incorporated unique molecular identifiers into the TCR beta cDNA libraries. Each CDR3 protein gets one entry after TCRdb re-called the PCR reads with MiXCR. The top ten hold roughly 4.9% of the sample, which has 750,000 to 900,000 distinct CDR3 sequences, around 45% seen once. The CDR3 covers 15 residues. V was cut by 2 bases and J by 2 bases, with 13 bases left in between. This chain uses TRBV12-3 or TRBV12-4 with TRBJ2-7; the D is unclear. The TCR was taken from a girl between 5 and 17 years old with multiple sclerosis. Sequencing was performed on blood. The chain's CDR3 is CASSLSATSPYEQYF. In DNA form, the CDR3 reads TGTGCCAGCAGTTTAAGTGCGACGTCCCCCTACGAGCAGTACTTC.